This T cell receptor (beta chain) was sequenced in a study of blood T cell repertoires in COVID-19. In germline, CDR1 is MGHRA, CDR2 YSYEKL. V shed 0 bases and J 7 bases; nucleotides not matched to a gene: 4. The CDR3 covers 14 residues. TCRdb keeps only in-frame clones here, not all; method: immunoSEQ multiplex PCR. The sample shows about 200,000 clones, approximately 90% of them seen only once. The sequenced material came from peripheral blood. The origin of this receptor is a man aged 55 to 70 with active or convalescent COVID-19. The chain is built from TRBV4-1 and TRBJ2-7; TRBD1 aligns across 9 bases. Here the CDR3 DNA reads TGCGCCAGCAGCCAAGAACACAGGGGGCGGGAGCAGTACTTC. It translates to CASSQEHRGREQYF.